The source of this T cell receptor (beta chain) is a study of blood T cell repertoires in COVID-19. The overall study: Sources were T cells, B-cell-depleted T cells, or PBMCs; the material itself was cDNA or gDNA.

The data were produced by immunoSEQ multiplex PCR, yet TCRdb's version contains in-frame clones alone and is incomplete. The sample has 7,000 to 8,500 clones; around 88% are singletons. Germline V gene lookup returns CDR1 LNHDA and CDR2 SQIVND (reference sequence). J lost 5 bases, V lost 3 bases, and 16 bases had no gene match. The CDR3 sequence is 19 residues long. Sequenced input: peripheral blood. This sequence was found in a woman aged 45-65 years with active or convalescent COVID-19. This chain connects TRBV19 to TRBJ2-2, with 9 nucleotides matching TRBD2. The CDR3 bases are TGTGCCAGTAGTATTGGGGCCTGGCGGGAGGGCCCTCGGACCGGGGAGCTGTTTTTT. Protein product: CASSIGAWREGPRTGELFF.